This T cell receptor (beta chain) was documented in a study of human T cells and chemical hapten exposure. As for the study in general: Mostly female patients had alopecia areata, totalis or universalis. TCR yield per sample varied, mainly due to pooled library volumes.

TCRdb recomputed calls from the RACE reads with MiXCR, one row per CDR3 protein. The table shows approximately 110,000 distinct CDR3 sequences, with approximately 9.9% occurring only once. As for time point: patch test 1, 2 weeks after DPC sensitization. The treatment was: therapeutic diphenylcyclopropenone sensitization with weekly scalp DPC. The starting material, unfractionated whole blood, was used for total RNA extraction. Material: whole blood, obtained in connection with sensitization to the hapten diphenylcyclopropenone (DPC). This receptor was obtained from a woman in her 40s with alopecia areata. Some clones in this sample may be carry-over from other donors' samples.

The CDR3 here is CASSQRGQNTEAFF. CDR3 DNA: TGTGCCAGCAGCCAGAGAGGTCAGAACACTGAAGCTTTCTTT. This rearrangement joins TRBV3-1 to TRBJ1-1; D unclear. From germline, CDR1 is LGHDT and CDR2 YNNKEL (reference sequence). Trimming removed 3 bases at V and 1 base at J, with 9 bases between. The CDR3 is made up of 14 amino acids.